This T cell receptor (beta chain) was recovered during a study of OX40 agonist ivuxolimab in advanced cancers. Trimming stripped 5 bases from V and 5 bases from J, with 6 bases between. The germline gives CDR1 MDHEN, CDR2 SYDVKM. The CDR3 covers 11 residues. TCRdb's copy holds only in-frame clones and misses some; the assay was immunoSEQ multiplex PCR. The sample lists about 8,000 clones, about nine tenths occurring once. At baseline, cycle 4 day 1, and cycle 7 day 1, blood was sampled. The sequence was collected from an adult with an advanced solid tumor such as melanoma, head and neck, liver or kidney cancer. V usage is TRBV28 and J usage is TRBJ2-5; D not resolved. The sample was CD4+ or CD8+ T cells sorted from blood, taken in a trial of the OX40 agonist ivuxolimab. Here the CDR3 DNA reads TGTGCCAGCAGTATAAGGGAGACCCAGTACTTC. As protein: CASSIRETQYF.